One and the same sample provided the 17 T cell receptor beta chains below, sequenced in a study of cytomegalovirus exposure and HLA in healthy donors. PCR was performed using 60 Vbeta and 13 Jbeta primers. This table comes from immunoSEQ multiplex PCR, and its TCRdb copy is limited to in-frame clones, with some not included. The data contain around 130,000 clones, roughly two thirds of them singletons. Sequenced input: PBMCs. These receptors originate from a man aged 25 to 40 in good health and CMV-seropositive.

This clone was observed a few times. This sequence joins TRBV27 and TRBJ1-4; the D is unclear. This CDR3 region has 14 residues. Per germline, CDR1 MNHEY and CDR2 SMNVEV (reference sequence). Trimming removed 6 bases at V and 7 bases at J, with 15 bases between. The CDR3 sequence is CASSLRREGEKLFF. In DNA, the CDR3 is TGTGCCAGCAGCCTTAGGAGGGAGGGTGAAAAACTGTTTTTT. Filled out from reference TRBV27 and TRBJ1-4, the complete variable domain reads EAQVTQNPRYLITVTGKKLTVTCSQNMNHEYMSWYRQDPGLGLRQIYYSMNVEVTDKGDVPEGYKVSRKEKRNFPLILESPSPNQTSLYFCASSLRREGEKLFFGSGTQLSVL.

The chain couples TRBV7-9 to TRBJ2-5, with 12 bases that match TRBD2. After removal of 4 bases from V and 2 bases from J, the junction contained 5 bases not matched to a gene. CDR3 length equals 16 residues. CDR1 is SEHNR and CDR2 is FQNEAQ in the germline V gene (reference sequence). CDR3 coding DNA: TGTGCCAGCAGCTGGAGACTAGCGGGGGAACAAGAGACCCAGTACTTC. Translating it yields CASSWRLAGEQETQYF.

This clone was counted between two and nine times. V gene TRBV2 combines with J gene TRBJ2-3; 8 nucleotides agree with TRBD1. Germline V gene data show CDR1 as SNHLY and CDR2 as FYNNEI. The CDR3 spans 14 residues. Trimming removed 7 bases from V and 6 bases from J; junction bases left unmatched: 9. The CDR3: CASNGDRWADTQYF. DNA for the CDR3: TGTGCCAGCAACGGGGACAGGTGGGCGGATACGCAGTATTTT.

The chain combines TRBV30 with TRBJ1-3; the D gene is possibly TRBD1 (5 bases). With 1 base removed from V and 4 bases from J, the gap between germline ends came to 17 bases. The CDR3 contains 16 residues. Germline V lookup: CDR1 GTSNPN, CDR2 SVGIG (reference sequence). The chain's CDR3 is CAWSGSTALGGNTIYF. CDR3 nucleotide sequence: TGTGCCTGGAGTGGATCGACAGCCTTGGGGGGAAACACCATATATTTT.

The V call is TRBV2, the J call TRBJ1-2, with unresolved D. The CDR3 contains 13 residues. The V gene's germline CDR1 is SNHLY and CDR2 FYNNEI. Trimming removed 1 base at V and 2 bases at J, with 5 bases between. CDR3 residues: CASSEDLNYGYTF. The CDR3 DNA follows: TGTGCCAGCAGTGAAGACTTGAACTATGGCTACACCTTC.

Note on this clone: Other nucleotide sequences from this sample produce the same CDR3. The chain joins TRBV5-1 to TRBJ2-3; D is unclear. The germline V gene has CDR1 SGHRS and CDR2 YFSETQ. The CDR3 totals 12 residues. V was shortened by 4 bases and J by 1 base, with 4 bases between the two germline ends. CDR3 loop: CASSLRTDTQYF. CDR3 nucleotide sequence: TGCGCCAGCAGCCTCCGCACAGATACGCAGTATTTT.

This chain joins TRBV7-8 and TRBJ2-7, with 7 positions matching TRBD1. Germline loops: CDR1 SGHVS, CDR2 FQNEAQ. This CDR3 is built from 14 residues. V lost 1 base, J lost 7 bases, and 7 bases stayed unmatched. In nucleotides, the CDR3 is TGTGCCAGCAGCTTAGTTCTTCCAGGGGGTGAGCAGTACTTC. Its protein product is CASSLVLPGGEQYF. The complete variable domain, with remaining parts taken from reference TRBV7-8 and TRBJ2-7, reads GAGVSQSPRYKVAKRGQDVALRCDPISGHVSLFWYQQALGQGPEFLTYFQNEAQLDKSGLPSDRFFAERPEGSVSTLKIQRTQQEDSAVYLCASSLVLPGGEQYFGPGTRLTVT.

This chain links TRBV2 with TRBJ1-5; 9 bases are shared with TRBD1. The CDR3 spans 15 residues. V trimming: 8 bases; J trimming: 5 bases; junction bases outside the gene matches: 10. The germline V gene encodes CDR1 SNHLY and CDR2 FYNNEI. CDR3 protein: CASADRGGLHQPQHF. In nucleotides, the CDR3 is TGTGCCAGCGCGGACAGGGGAGGGCTGCATCAGCCCCAGCATTTT.

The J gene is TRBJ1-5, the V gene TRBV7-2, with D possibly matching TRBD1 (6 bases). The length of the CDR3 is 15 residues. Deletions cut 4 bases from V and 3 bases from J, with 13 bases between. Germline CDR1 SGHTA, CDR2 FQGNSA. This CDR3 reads CASSSGWGHNQPQHF. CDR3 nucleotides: TGTGCCAGCAGCTCCGGGTGGGGGCACAATCAGCCCCAGCATTTT.

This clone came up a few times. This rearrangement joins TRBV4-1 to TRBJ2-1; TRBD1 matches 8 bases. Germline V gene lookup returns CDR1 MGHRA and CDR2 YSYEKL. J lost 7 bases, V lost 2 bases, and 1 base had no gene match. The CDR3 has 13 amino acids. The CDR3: CASSQYRGNEQFF. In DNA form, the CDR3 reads TGCGCCAGCAGCCAATACAGGGGGAATGAGCAGTTCTTC.

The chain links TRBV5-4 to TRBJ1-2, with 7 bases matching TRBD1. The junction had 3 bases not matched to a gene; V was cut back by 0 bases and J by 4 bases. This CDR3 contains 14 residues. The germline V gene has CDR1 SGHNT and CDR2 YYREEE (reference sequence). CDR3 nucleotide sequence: TGTGCCAGCAGCTTGGATGCAGGGGGCTATGGCTACACCTTC. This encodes CASSLDAGGYGYTF.

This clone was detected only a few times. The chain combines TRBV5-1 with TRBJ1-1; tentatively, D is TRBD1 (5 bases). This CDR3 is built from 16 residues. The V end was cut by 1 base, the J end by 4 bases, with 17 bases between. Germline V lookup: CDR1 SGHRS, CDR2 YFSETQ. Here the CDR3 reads CASSLQGAVGTTEAFF. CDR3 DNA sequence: TGCGCCAGCAGCTTGCAAGGGGCAGTGGGTACCACTGAAGCTTTCTTT.

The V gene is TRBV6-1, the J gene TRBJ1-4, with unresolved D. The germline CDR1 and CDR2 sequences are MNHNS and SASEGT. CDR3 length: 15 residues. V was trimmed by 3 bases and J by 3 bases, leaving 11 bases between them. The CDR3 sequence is CASSEFVAANEKLFF. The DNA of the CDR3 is TGTGCCAGCAGTGAGTTCGTGGCAGCTAATGAAAAACTGTTTTTT.

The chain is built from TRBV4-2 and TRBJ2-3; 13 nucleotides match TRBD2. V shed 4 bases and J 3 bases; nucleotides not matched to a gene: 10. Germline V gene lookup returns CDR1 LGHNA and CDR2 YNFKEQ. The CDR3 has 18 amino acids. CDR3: CASSPTPGTSGTTDTQYF. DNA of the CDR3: TGTGCCAGCAGCCCAACTCCCGGGACTAGCGGGACTACAGATACGCAGTATTTT.

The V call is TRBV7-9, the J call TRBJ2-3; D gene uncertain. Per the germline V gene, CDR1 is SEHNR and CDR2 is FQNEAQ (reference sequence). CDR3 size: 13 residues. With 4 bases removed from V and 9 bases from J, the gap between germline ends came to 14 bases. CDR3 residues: CASSSQEGLTQYF. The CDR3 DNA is TGTGCCAGCAGCTCCCAGGAAGGTTTAACGCAGTATTTT.

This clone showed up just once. DNA of the CDR3: TGCGCCAGCAGCTTGGAGAAGACTAGCGGCCACAATGAGCAGTTCTTC. It translates to CASSLEKTSGHNEQFF. V and J are TRBV5-1 and TRBJ2-1; 9 bases are shared with TRBD2. With V trimmed by 0 bases and J by 5 bases, 6 bases remained unmatched. The V gene's germline CDR1 is SGHRS and CDR2 YFSETQ. The CDR3 contains 16 residues.

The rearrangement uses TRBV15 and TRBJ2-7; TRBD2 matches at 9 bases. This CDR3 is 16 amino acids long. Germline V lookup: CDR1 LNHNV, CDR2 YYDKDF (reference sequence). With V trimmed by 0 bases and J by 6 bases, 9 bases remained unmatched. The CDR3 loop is CATSRDYMTSGAEQYF. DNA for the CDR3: TGTGCCACCAGCAGAGATTACATGACTAGCGGTGCCGAGCAGTACTTC.